This T cell receptor beta chain is from a study of tissue T cells after allogeneic stem cell transplantation. General study points: This small cohort was clinically heterogeneous, and sampling depth was a limitation. In patients and mice, blood and spleen missed much of tissue repertoire.

Here immunoSEQ multiplex PCR was the method, and the copy in TCRdb shows in-frame clones only, minus some. The table includes about 22,000 clones, 72% detected once. With regard to this clone: No antigen is known for it. Mouse names are used for the genes. Read data end 1 residue before the CDR3 end; the end is taken from the germline J gene.

V was trimmed by 0 bases and J by 5 bases, leaving 7 bases between them. CDR1 is GKSSPN and CDR2 is SITVG in the germline V gene. This CDR3 comprises 13 residues. This TCR came from a female BALB/c mouse in good health. For the strain, the MHC haplotype given is H2-d. The chain combines TRBV31 with TRBJ1-4; D not certain. Sample: spleen. The covered CDR3 bases are TGTGCCTGGAGTCTAGAACATAACGAAAGATTATTT. Protein product: CAWSLEHNERLF. The full CDR3 protein reads CAWSLEHNERLFF.